This TCR beta chain was recorded in a study of blood T cells in healthy people across ages. Primers used in a second PCR of roughly 6 to 12 cycles were a sample-barcoded 5' primer and a J-beta primer mix. Template switching added a 12-random-nucleotide identifier to every cDNA molecule. TCRdb re-called the 5' RACE reads with MiXCR, one entry per CDR3 protein. In the table there are over a million distinct CDR3 sequences, 35% to 45% of which are singletons. Germline V lookup: CDR1 LGHNA, CDR2 YSLEER. This CDR3 contains 15 residues. Trimming left V 4 bases short and J 4 bases short, with 13 bases between. Study-wide results and caveats: The recorded TCR beta diversity per million T cells decreased in a roughly linear manner with age.

A word on this clonotype: What it recognizes is unknown.

A minimum of 5 micrograms of total RNA was extracted per sample. This TCR derives from a woman between 18 and 30 years old in good health. Specimen: blood. The J gene is TRBJ1-4, the V gene TRBV4-3; D unclear. The CDR3 coding sequence is TGCGCCAGCAGCCTCATGCGGGGATATAATGAAAAACTGTTTTTT. This gives the protein CASSLMRGYNEKLFF.